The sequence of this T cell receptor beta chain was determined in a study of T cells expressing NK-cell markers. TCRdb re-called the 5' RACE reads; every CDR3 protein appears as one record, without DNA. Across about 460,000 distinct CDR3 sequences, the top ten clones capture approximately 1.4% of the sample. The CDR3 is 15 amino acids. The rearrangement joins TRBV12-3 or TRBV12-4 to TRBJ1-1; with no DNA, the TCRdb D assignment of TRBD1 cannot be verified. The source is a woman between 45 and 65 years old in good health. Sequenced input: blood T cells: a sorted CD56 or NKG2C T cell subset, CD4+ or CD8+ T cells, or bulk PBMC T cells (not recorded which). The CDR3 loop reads CASRSQGAATTEAFF.